This TCR beta chain emerged from a study of technical replicates of blood from a few donors. V shed 10 bases, J shed 0 bases, and the junction held 15 bases outside the gene matches. The CDR3 has 19 amino acids. Germline V gives CDR1 SNHLY, CDR2 FYNNEI. Only in-frame clones appear in the TCRdb table, and some are missing; sequencing was by immunoSEQ multiplex PCR. The sample lists about 73,000 clones, around 93% seen once, with 0.2% to 0.3% in the top ten. The gene calls are TRBV2 and TRBJ2-6; 10 nucleotides line up with TRBD2. The receptor was isolated from a human donor in good health. The sequencing input was T cells isolated from PBMCs. The CDR3 protein is CATQGIAGGRLSGANVLTF. CDR3 in DNA: TGTGCCACCCAGGGAATAGCGGGAGGCCGGCTCTCTGGGGCCAACGTCCTGACTTTC. The whole variable domain, remainder taken from reference TRBV2 and TRBJ2-6, is EPEVTQTPSHQVTQMGQEVILRCVPISNHLYFYWYRQILGQKVEFLVSFYNNEISEKSEIFDDQFSVERPDGSNFTLKIRSTKLEDSAMYFCATQGIAGGRLSGANVLTFGAGSRLTVL.